These 18 T cell receptor beta chains share one sample of origin, sequenced in a study of response to subunit inactivated influenza vaccine. A single record per CDR3 protein comes from TCRdb applying MiXCR to the RT-PCR reads. The sample lists hundreds of thousands of distinct CDR3 sequences; 10% to 15% were seen once. Sequenced here: PBMCs from blood, sampled roughly 6 weeks after vaccination. The receptors shown here come from a man in his fifties or sixties who received an inactivated influenza vaccine.

This chain links TRBV12-3 or TRBV12-4 with TRBJ1-1; D is unresolved. This CDR3 has 13 amino acids. The V gene lost 7 bases and the J gene lost 5 bases, with 14 bases spanning the gap. The DNA of the CDR3 is TGTGCCAGCACCATCGAGATAGGGACTGAAGCTTTCTTT. It translates to CASTIEIGTEAFF.

This clonotype has just a few counts. This chain uses TRBV4-2 with TRBJ2-1, with TRBD2 identical over 8 bases. The CDR3 runs to 15 residues. The germline V gene has CDR1 LGHNA and CDR2 YNFKEQ. The V gene end was trimmed by 3 bases and the J gene end by 8 bases; junction bases not matched to a gene: 9. CDR3 loop: CASSHRSRGGDEQFF. CDR3 nucleotides: TGTGCCAGCAGCCACAGAAGCCGGGGGGGGGATGAGCAGTTCTTC.

In its sample, this clonotype was seen a few times. The genes are TRBV20-1 and TRBJ2-1; a weak D match, TRBD2 (5 bases). The CDR3 has 15 amino acids. Germline CDR1 and CDR2: DFQATT and SNEGSKA (reference sequence). V lost 0 bases, J lost 7 bases, and 16 bases lay in between. CDR3 in amino acids: CSARDLGESGNEQFF. In DNA form, the CDR3 reads TGCAGTGCTAGAGATCTTGGGGAGTCTGGGAATGAGCAGTTCTTC.

The V and J genes are TRBV15 and TRBJ1-2; D is undetermined. CDR1 is LNHNV and CDR2 is YYDKDF in the germline V gene (reference sequence). Deletions cut 1 base from V and 8 bases from J, with 11 bases between. The CDR3 sequence is 13 residues long. The CDR3 sequence is CATSRVLEEGYTF. CDR3 sequence (DNA): TGTGCCACCAGCAGAGTTCTGGAGGAAGGCTACACCTTC.

This clonotype was observed a handful of times. The rearrangement uses TRBV7-2 and TRBJ1-3; 7 nucleotides match TRBD1. The germline V gene has CDR1 SGHTA and CDR2 FQGNSA. The CDR3 has 15 amino acids. V gave up 5 bases and J gave up 4 bases; unmatched junction bases: 8. The CDR3 DNA follows: TGTGCCAGCAGCCGTACCCCGGGACAGGGAAACACCATATATTTT. Its protein product is CASSRTPGQGNTIYF.

This clonotype was counted only a few times. The chain's CDR3 is CASSLDSQNIQYF. The DNA of the CDR3 is TGTGCCAGCAGCTTAGACAGCCAAAACATTCAGTACTTC. This rearrangement joins TRBV7-9 to TRBJ2-4; D unclear. From germline, CDR1 is SEHNR and CDR2 FQNEAQ (reference sequence). The CDR3 runs to 13 residues. Trimming took off 1 base at V and 5 bases at J, with 6 bases between the two ends.

This clonotype was seen at least ten times. V is TRBV4-3 and J is TRBJ1-4; possible D gene TRBD1, 6 bases. The germline V gene encodes CDR1 LGHNA and CDR2 YSLEER. The CDR3 runs to 16 residues. Trimming removed 3 bases from V and 7 bases from J, with 18 bases in between. DNA for the CDR3: TGCGCCAGCAGCCAGGGGGCACAGCCCCGCAGTGAAAAACTGTTTTTT. The encoded protein is CASSQGAQPRSEKLFF.

The genes are TRBV27 and TRBJ2-6; D possibly corresponds to TRBD2 (6 bases). Per germline, CDR1 MNHEY and CDR2 SMNVEV (reference sequence). This CDR3 has 16 amino acids. The V and J ends lost 6 bases and 0 bases respectively, with 12 bases between them. This chain's CDR3 is CASRPLGGSGANVLTF. The CDR3 coding sequence is TGTGCCAGCAGACCTTTGGGGGGCTCTGGGGCCAACGTCCTGACTTTC.

This clonotype turned up a few times. This rearrangement joins TRBV24-1 to TRBJ2-1; maybe TRBD2 (6 bases). Trimming stripped 9 bases from V and 8 bases from J, with 22 bases between. Germline CDR1 KGHDR, CDR2 SFDVKD. The CDR3 runs 15 residues. Written as DNA, the CDR3 is TGTGCCACCGAGTGGGACCGGCGGGGATTTTATGAGCAGTTCTTC. This encodes CATEWDRRGFYEQFF.

This chain links TRBV7-9 with TRBJ1-1; D not certain. Trimming pared 1 base from V and 4 bases from J, leaving 10 bases between. Germline loops: CDR1 SEHNR, CDR2 FQNEAQ (reference sequence). The CDR3 length is 14 residues. CDR3 DNA sequence: TGTGCCAGCAGCTTAGTGGGGTACACCACTGAAGCTTTCTTT. This sequence encodes CASSLVGYTTEAFF. Full variable domain (rest looked up from reference TRBV7-9 and TRBJ1-1): DTGVSQNPRHKITKRGQNVTFRCDPISEHNRLYWYRQTLGQGPEFLTYFQNEAQLEKSRLLSDRFSAERPKGSFSTLEIQRTEQGDSAMYLCASSLVGYTTEAFFGQGTRLTVV.

This chain links TRBV6-1 with TRBJ2-6, with TRBD1 matching 12 bases. V shed 8 bases, J shed 4 bases, and the junction held 9 bases outside the gene matches. Germline V CDR1 and CDR2: MNHNS, SASEGT. The CDR3 sequence is 17 residues long. CDR3 protein: CASWPGQGATGANVLTF. CDR3 in DNA: TGTGCCAGCTGGCCGGGACAGGGGGCGACGGGGGCCAACGTCCTGACTTTC.

In its sample, this clonotype was seen a few times. A read error may be the cause here, since a much bigger clone is one base away. The V call is TRBV7-9, the J call TRBJ2-7; D uncertain. The CDR3 contains 12 residues. V dropped 4 bases and J dropped 0 bases, with 4 bases sitting between them. Per the germline V gene, CDR1 is SEHNR and CDR2 is FQNEAQ (reference sequence). The CDR3 sequence is CASSYTSYEQYF. The CDR3 coding sequence is TGTGCCAGCAGCTATACCTCCTACGAGCAGTACTTC. The variable domain in full, completed from reference TRBV7-9 and TRBJ2-7, reads DTGVSQNPRHKITKRGQNVTFRCDPISEHNRLYWYRQTLGQGPEFLTYFQNEAQLEKSRLLSDRFSAERPKGSFSTLEIQRTEQGDSAMYLCASSYTSYEQYFGPGTRLTVT.

The rearrangement uses TRBV20-1 and TRBJ1-5, with 7 bases aligning to TRBD1. Germline assignment: CDR1 DFQATT and CDR2 SNEGSKA (reference sequence). Trimming took 3 bases from V and 3 from J; bases not matched to a gene: 2. This CDR3 is built from 13 residues. CDR3 nucleotides: TGCAGTGCTAGCAGGGGGATCAATCAGCCCCAGCATTTT. The encoded protein is CSASRGINQPQHF.

The chain recombines TRBV6-2 or TRBV6-3 with TRBJ2-7; weak D call: TRBD1 (6 bases). CDR3 length equals 13 residues. The ends were cut back, 5 bases at V and 2 bases at J, with 10 bases in the middle. CDR1 and CDR2 (germline): MNHEY, SVGEGT. The CDR3: CASSHGTPYEQYF. Here the CDR3 DNA reads TGTGCCAGCAGTCACGGGACACCCTACGAGCAGTACTTC.

The chain has TRBV11-1 and TRBJ2-1; D perhaps matches TRBD2 (5 bases). Trimming took 4 bases from V and 5 from J, leaving 15 bases between them. CDR3 length: 15 residues. Germline assignment: CDR1 SGHAT and CDR2 FQDESV (reference sequence). CDR3 sequence reads: CASSYGILMNNEQFF. CDR3 in DNA: TGTGCCAGCAGCTACGGGATTCTGATGAACAATGAGCAGTTCTTC.

This clonotype was picked up a small number of times. The chain uses TRBV25-1 and TRBJ2-2, with D unresolved. The germline V gene encodes CDR1 MGHDK and CDR2 SYGVNS. CDR3 length equals 16 residues. Trimming cost V 1 base and J 1 base, with 10 bases left between them. The CDR3 DNA is TGTGCCAGCAGTGAATTCACCCGCGGGAACACCGGGGAGCTGTTTTTT. Its protein product is CASSEFTRGNTGELFF.

V gene TRBV29-1 combines with J gene TRBJ2-7, with D perhaps TRBD1 (5 bases). Germline CDR1 reads SQVTM; CDR2 reads ANQGSEA. Deletions cut 4 bases from V and 0 bases from J, with 10 bases between. The CDR3 extends over 13 amino acids. The CDR3: CSVVRGSSYEQYF. The CDR3 DNA reads TGCAGCGTTGTTAGGGGCAGCTCCTACGAGCAGTACTTC.

This clonotype has ten or more counts. This rearrangement joins TRBV25-1 to TRBJ2-5; 7 bases agree with TRBD2. The CDR3 sequence is 15 residues long. Germline values: CDR1 MGHDK, CDR2 SYGVNS. V was clipped by 1 base and J by 1 base; unmatched bases: 3. The chain's CDR3 is CASSELREFQETQYF. The DNA of the CDR3 is TGTGCCAGCAGTGAATTGCGGGAGTTCCAAGAGACCCAGTACTTC.